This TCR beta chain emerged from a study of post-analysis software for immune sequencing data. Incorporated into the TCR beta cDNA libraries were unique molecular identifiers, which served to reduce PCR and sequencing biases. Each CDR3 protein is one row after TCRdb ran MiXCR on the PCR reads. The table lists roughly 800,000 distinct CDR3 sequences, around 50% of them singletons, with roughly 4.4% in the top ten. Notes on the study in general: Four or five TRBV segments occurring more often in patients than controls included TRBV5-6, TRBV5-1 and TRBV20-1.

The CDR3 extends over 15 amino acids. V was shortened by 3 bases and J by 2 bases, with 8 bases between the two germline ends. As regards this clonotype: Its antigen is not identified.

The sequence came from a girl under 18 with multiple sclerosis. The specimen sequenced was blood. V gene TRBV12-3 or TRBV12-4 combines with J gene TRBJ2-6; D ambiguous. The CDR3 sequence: CASSLWVAGANVLTF. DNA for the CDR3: TGTGCCAGCAGTTTGTGGGTGGCTGGGGCCAACGTCCTGACTTTC.